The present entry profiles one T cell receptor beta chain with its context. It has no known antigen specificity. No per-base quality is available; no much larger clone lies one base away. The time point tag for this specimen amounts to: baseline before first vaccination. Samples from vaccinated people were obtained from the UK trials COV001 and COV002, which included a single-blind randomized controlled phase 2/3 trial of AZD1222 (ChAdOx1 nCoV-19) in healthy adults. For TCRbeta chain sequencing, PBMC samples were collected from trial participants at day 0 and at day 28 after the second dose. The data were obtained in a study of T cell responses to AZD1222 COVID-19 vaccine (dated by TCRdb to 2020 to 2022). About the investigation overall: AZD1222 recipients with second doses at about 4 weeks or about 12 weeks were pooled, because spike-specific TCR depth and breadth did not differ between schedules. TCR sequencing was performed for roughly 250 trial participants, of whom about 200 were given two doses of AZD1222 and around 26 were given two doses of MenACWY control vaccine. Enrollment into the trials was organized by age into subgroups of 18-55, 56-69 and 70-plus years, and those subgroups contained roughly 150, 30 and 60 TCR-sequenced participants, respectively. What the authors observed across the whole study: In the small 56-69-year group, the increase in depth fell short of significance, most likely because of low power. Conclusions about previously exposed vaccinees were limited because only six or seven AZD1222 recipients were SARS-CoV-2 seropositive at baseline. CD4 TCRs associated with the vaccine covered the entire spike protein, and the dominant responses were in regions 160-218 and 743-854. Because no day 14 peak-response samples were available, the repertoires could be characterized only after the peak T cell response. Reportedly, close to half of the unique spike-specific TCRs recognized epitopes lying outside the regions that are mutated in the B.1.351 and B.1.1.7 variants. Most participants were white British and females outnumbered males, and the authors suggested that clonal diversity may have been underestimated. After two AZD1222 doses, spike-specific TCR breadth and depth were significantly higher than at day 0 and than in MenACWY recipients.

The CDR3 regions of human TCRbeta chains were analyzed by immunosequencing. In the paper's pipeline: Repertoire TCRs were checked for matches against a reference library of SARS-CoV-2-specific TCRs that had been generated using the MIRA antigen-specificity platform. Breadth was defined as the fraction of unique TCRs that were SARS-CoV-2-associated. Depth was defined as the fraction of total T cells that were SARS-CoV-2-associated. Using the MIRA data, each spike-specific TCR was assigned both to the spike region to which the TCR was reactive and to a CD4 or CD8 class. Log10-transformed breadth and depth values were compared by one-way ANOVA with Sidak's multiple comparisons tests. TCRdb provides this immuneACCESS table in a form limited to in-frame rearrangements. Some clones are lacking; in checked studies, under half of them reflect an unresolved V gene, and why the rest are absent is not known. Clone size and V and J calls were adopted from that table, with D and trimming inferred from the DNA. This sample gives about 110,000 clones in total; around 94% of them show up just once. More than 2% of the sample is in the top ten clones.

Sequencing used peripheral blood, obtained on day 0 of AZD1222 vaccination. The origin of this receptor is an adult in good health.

The nucleotide sequence is given as TGTGCCAGCAGTTACTCCTCCGGGGGGAGGAGCGAGCAGTACTTC. This sequence encodes CASSYSSGGRSEQYF. This sequence uses TRBV6-2 or TRBV6-3 and TRBJ2-7; 7 bases in between match TRBD2. Looking up the germline V gene yields CDR1 MNHEY and CDR2 SVGEGT. V has 0 bases trimmed and J has 6 bases trimmed; junction bases matching no gene number 8. From its cysteine to its phenylalanine, the CDR3 spans 15 amino acids. Just the 45-base CDR3 DNA is kept, in frame starting at base 1.